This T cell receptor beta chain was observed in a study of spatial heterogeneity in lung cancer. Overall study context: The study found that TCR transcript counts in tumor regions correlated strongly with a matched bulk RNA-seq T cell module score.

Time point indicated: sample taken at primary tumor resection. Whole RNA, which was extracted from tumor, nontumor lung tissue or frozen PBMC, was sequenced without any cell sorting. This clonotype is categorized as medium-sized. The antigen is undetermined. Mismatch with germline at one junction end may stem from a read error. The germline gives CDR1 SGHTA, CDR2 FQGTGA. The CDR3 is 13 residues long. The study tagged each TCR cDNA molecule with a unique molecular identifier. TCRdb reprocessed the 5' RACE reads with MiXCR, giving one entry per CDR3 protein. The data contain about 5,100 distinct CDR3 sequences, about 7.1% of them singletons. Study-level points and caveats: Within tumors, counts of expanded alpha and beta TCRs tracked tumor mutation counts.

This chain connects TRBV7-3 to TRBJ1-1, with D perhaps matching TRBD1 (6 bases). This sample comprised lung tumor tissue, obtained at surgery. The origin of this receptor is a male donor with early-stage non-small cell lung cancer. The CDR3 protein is CASSLSGADGFDF. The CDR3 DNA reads TGTGCCAGCAGCTTATCAGGGGCCGATGGGTTCGACTTT.